This T cell receptor (beta chain) was captured in a study of cytomegalovirus exposure and HLA in healthy donors. Study results and caveats: Rare TCR sequences predominated, though certain public TCRs were found in many donors. The authors listed around 150 TCR beta chains as cytomegalovirus-associated.

With regard to this clone: Its target is unknown.

Vbeta (60) and Jbeta (13) primers were used in the PCR. Data came from immunoSEQ multiplex PCR; TCRdb stores just in-frame clones and leaves some out. The table includes approximately 180,000 clones, 70% to 80% detected once. CDR1 is SGHRS, CDR2 YFSETQ, per germline. The CDR3 covers 16 residues. Losses at the gene ends were 2 bases for V and 10 bases for J; bases not matched to a gene: 9. J is TRBJ2-1 and V is TRBV5-1, with 13 bases identical to TRBD2. The specimen was PBMCs. This sequence originates from a woman aged 45-60 years in good health and CMV-seronegative. The CDR3 spells CASSFSLAGGQGEQFF. The CDR3 nucleotides are TGCGCCAGCAGCTTTTCACTAGCGGGAGGGCAGGGGGAGCAGTTCTTC.